Listed below are T cell receptor beta chains from one sample, sequenced in a study of T cell repertoires and HLA-DP antigens. Sequencing was performed with immunoSEQ multiplex PCR; in TCRdb, only in-frame clones are kept and a portion is missing. The repertoire holds 85,000 to 90,000 clones, around nine tenths seen once, with 1.7% in the top ten. No cognate antigen is known for these TCRs. Sequencing used CD4+ T cells from PBMCs. Every receptor here comes from a man aged 45-60 years in good health and CMV-seronegative. Each CDR3 is given with its conserved first and last residue. D genes are given only for firm matches. Clone size appears in some rows only: once, few, many, or a class for an expanded clone.

DNA | CDR3 | D | size | J | V
TGCGCCAGCAGGCGGGACAGGGGGCTTTCACCCCTCCACTTT | CASRRDRGLSPLHF | TRBD1 | . | TRBJ1-6 | TRBV4-3
TGTGCCAGCAGCTCAGAGACAGCCTCTGGAAACACCATATATTTT | CASSSETASGNTIYF | . | . | TRBJ1-3 | TRBV7-2
TGTGCCAGCAAGGGACCCTACGAGCAGTACTTC | CASKGPYEQYF | . | . | TRBJ2-7 | TRBV2
TGTGCCAGCTCACCTCAGGACAGGTTTGACGAGCAGTACTTC | CASSPQDRFDEQYF | TRBD1 | . | TRBJ2-7 | TRBV18
TGCGCCAGCAGTGAGTCTGGCGGGCCCATCGATACGCAGTATTTT | CASSESGGPIDTQYF | . | . | TRBJ2-3 | TRBV10-1
TGTGCCACTCCCCTCAGGGGACAGCTAGATAACTATGGCTACACCTTC | CATPLRGQLDNYGYTF | TRBD1 | . | TRBJ1-2 | TRBV7-9
TGTGCCAGCAGTTTATCAATGGGCGGGGGCCCCTCTGGAAACACCATATATTTT | CASSLSMGGGPSGNTIYF | . | . | TRBJ1-3 | TRBV28
TGCGCCAGCAGCAATCAGGCAGGGGGCTACCGAGATACGCAGTATTTT | CASSNQAGGYRDTQYF | TRBD1 | . | TRBJ2-3 | TRBV4-3
TGTGCCAGCAGCTTACAAGCGGGACCCACAGATACGCAGTATTTT | CASSLQAGPTDTQYF | TRBD2 | . | TRBJ2-3 | TRBV7-2
TGCGCCAGCAGCGAAAGGACAGGGGGGATCACTGAAGCTTTCTTT | CASSERTGGITEAFF | TRBD1 | . | TRBJ1-1 | TRBV5-1
TGTGCCAGCAGCTCAGGACTAGCGGGGGGGTACGAGCAGTACTTC | CASSSGLAGGYEQYF | TRBD2 | . | TRBJ2-7 | TRBV7-9
TGTGCCAGCAGCTTATGGGTGGGTGGCCCAGATACGCAGTATTTT | CASSLWVGGPDTQYF | . | few | TRBJ2-3 | TRBV11-2
TGTGCCACCAGCAGAGATGTTAAGGCTAGCGGGTTGGAGACCCAGTACTTC | CATSRDVKASGLETQYF | TRBD2 | . | TRBJ2-5 | TRBV15
TGTGCCAGCAGCTCGGACAGGGAAAAGTTCTTC | CASSSDREKFF | TRBD1 | once | TRBJ2-1 | TRBV7-9
TGTGCCAGTAGTCCCCCACCCCGCGGGAGGGCCAATGAGCAGTTCTTC | CASSPPPRGRANEQFF | TRBD2 | . | TRBJ2-1 | TRBV19
TGTTCAGGACAGGAGAACACTGAAGCTTTCTTT | CSGQENTEAFF | TRBD1 | . | TRBJ1-1 | TRBV27
TGTGCCAGCAGCTTATCAGGGGGAAGGGCTGGGGCCAACGTCCTGACTTTC | CASSLSGGRAGANVLTF | TRBD1 | . | TRBJ2-6 | TRBV13
TGTGCCAGCAGCTTGGCGGTCGGGGGCAGGGAACAGCCCCAGCATTTT | CASSLAVGGREQPQHF | . | . | TRBJ1-5 | TRBV5-5
TGTGCCAGCAGTTGGGCGGGAGGAGGTACCGGGGAGCTGTTTTTT | CASSWAGGGTGELFF | TRBD2 | . | TRBJ2-2 | TRBV7-2
TGTGCCAGTAGTCAGTGGGGCCCAACGACTAGCGTCAATGAGCAGTTCTTC | CASSQWGPTTSVNEQFF | TRBD2 | . | TRBJ2-1 | TRBV19
TGCGCCAGCAGCTTGGTGGCCAGGGGGGGAACTGAAGCTTTCTTT | CASSLVARGGTEAFF | TRBD1 | . | TRBJ1-1 | TRBV5-1
TGTGCCATCAGTGACCAGGGAGGGGAGCTGTTTTTT | CAISDQGGELFF | . | . | TRBJ2-2 | TRBV10-3
TGTGCCAGCAGTGAAGCGGGGGGGCAAGTTGAGCAGTTCTTC | CASSEAGGQVEQFF | . | . | TRBJ2-1 | TRBV2
TGTGCCAGCAGGGGGACAGGGGGGATCAATCAGCCCCAGCATTTT | CASRGTGGINQPQHF | TRBD1 | . | TRBJ1-5 | TRBV27
TGTGCCAGCAGCTTAGGAGCGGGAGATACGCAGTATTTT | CASSLGAGDTQYF | . | . | TRBJ2-3 | TRBV7-2
TGTGCCAGCAGTTACTCCCCAGGGGCGAAAGATGGCTACACCTTC | CASSYSPGAKDGYTF | . | . | TRBJ1-2 | TRBV6-5
TGTGCCAGCAGCCTGGAGCTTGGGCCCCAGCATTTT | CASSLELGPQHF | . | . | TRBJ1-5 | TRBV5-4
TGTGCCAGCAGTTACGACAGGAGGGGGGGAAGTAGTAAGCTGTTTTTT | CASSYDRRGGSSKLFF | . | . | TRBJ1-4 | TRBV6-5
TGTGCCAGCAGCCGGACGGGCACCTACGAGCAGTACTTC | CASSRTGTYEQYF | . | . | TRBJ2-7 | TRBV5-4
TGTGCCAGCAGCCCGATGGGGCTAGCGCTATCCTACGAGCAGTACTTC | CASSPMGLALSYEQYF | . | . | TRBJ2-7 | TRBV7-9
TGCGCCAGCAGCTTGGATGCGGGGGGTAATAATTCACCCCTCCACTTT | CASSLDAGGNNSPLHF | . | . | TRBJ1-6 | TRBV5-1
TGCGCCAGCAGTTTAGACACAACTAATGAAAAACTGTTTTTT | CASSLDTTNEKLFF | . | . | TRBJ1-4 | TRBV5-1
TGTGCCAGCTCCGGGGGGGAGGGCTACACCTTC | CASSGGEGYTF | . | . | TRBJ1-2 | TRBV27
TGTGCCAGTAGTATCGGGACTAGCGGGGGGGCCGGGCAGTTCTTC | CASSIGTSGGAGQFF | TRBD2 | few | TRBJ2-1 | TRBV19
TGTGCCAGCAGCGCGCTTCCAGCGGGCCCCTCCTACGAGCAGTACTTC | CASSALPAGPSYEQYF | . | . | TRBJ2-7 | TRBV27
TGTGCCAGCAGCGTAGGGTGGGACACTGAAGCTTTCTTT | CASSVGWDTEAFF | . | . | TRBJ1-1 | TRBV9
TGCGCCAGCAGCCGGGGGTTCTCCTACGAGCAGTACTTC | CASSRGFSYEQYF | . | . | TRBJ2-7 | TRBV4-3